The rows below give T cell receptor beta chains drawn from one sample of a study of T cell changes during pregnancy in multiple sclerosis. Here immunoSEQ multiplex PCR was the method, and the copy in TCRdb shows in-frame clones only, minus some. Here the sample spans tens of thousands of clones, just under 95% being singletons. Material: peripheral blood, obtained in the second trimester of pregnancy. The source is a female donor with multiple sclerosis, enrolled in a pregnancy study. CDR3s include the opening cysteine and the closing phenylalanine or tryptophan. A D gene is named only where the DNA matches it firmly. A row's size may be missing; if present it is once, few, many or a size class.

v_call: TRBV7-9
clone_size: -
d_call: -
j_call: TRBJ1-2
cdr3_length: 14
cdr3_aa: CASSISRGSYGYTF
cdr3_nt: TGTGCCAGCAGCATCTCCAGGGGTAGCTATGGCTACACCTTC

v_call: TRBV30
clone_size: -
d_call: TRBD1
j_call: TRBJ1-2
cdr3_length: 19
cdr3_aa: CAWSVNRGQGAHHSYGYTF
cdr3_nt: TGTGCCTGGAGTGTAAACCGGGGACAGGGGGCTCACCACTCTTATGGCTACACCTTC

v_call: TRBV6-5
clone_size: -
d_call: -
j_call: TRBJ1-6
cdr3_length: 14
cdr3_aa: CASRQGLDNSPLHF
cdr3_nt: TGTGCCAGCAGGCAGGGGCTCGATAATTCACCCCTCCACTTT

v_call: TRBV6-5
clone_size: once
d_call: TRBD1
j_call: TRBJ1-3
cdr3_length: 13
cdr3_aa: CASKGAPGNTIYF
cdr3_nt: TGTGCCAGCAAGGGGGCGCCGGGAAACACCATATATTTT

v_call: TRBV5-1
clone_size: -
d_call: -
j_call: TRBJ2-7
cdr3_length: 15
cdr3_aa: CASSDPQGYSYEQYF
cdr3_nt: TGCGCCAGCAGCGACCCACAGGGATACTCCTACGAGCAGTACTTC

v_call: TRBV27
clone_size: -
d_call: -
j_call: TRBJ1-5
cdr3_length: 13
cdr3_aa: CASSLTENQPQHF
cdr3_nt: TGTGCCAGCAGTTTGACTGAGAATCAGCCCCAGCATTTT

v_call: TRBV6-1
clone_size: -
d_call: TRBD1
j_call: TRBJ1-2
cdr3_length: 15
cdr3_aa: CASSESTGTGVGYTF
cdr3_nt: TGTGCCAGCAGTGAATCAACTGGGACAGGGGTTGGCTACACCTTC

v_call: TRBV5-6
clone_size: -
d_call: TRBD1
j_call: TRBJ1-1
cdr3_length: 18
cdr3_aa: CASSRSKAGQGGNTEAFF
cdr3_nt: TGTGCCAGCAGCCGTTCTAAAGCGGGACAGGGCGGTAACACTGAAGCTTTCTTT

v_call: TRBV28
clone_size: -
d_call: TRBD1
j_call: TRBJ2-7
cdr3_length: 14
cdr3_aa: CASSRSHRDRSYRF
cdr3_nt: TGTGCCAGCAGTAGGTCCCATCGGGACAGGTCGTATCGCTTC

v_call: TRBV28
clone_size: -
d_call: TRBD1
j_call: TRBJ2-5
cdr3_length: 15
cdr3_aa: CASSPQDRGQETQYF
cdr3_nt: TGTGCCAGCAGTCCACAGGACAGGGGGCAAGAGACCCAGTACTTC

v_call: TRBV5-4
clone_size: -
d_call: -
j_call: TRBJ1-1
cdr3_length: 12
cdr3_aa: CASSLESVEAFF
cdr3_nt: TGTGCCAGCAGCTTGGAATCTGTTGAAGCTTTCTTT

v_call: TRBV2
clone_size: -
d_call: -
j_call: TRBJ2-1
cdr3_length: 18
cdr3_aa: CASSEAGGRGGLYNEQFF
cdr3_nt: TGTGCCAGCAGTGAAGCGGGTGGGCGTGGGGGCCTCTACAATGAGCAGTTCTTC

v_call: TRBV5-1
clone_size: once
d_call: -
j_call: TRBJ1-2
cdr3_length: 12
cdr3_aa: CASSLNNMGYTF
cdr3_nt: TGCGCCAGCAGCTTGAACAACATGGGCTACACCTTC

v_call: TRBV30
clone_size: -
d_call: TRBD2
j_call: TRBJ2-1
cdr3_length: 15
cdr3_aa: CAWAPTSGSGAEQFF
cdr3_nt: TGTGCCTGGGCCCCGACTAGCGGGAGCGGGGCTGAGCAGTTCTTC

v_call: TRBV1
clone_size: -
d_call: -
j_call: TRBJ1-5
cdr3_length: 14
cdr3_aa: CTSSQGQEDQPQHF
cdr3_nt: TGCACCAGCAGCCAGGGACAGGAGGATCAGCCCCAGCATTTT

v_call: TRBV27
clone_size: -
d_call: TRBD1
j_call: TRBJ1-2
cdr3_length: 15
cdr3_aa: CASSPGGTGGFGYTF
cdr3_nt: TGTGCCAGCAGTCCGGGCGGGACAGGGGGCTTTGGCTACACCTTC

v_call: TRBV5-4
clone_size: -
d_call: -
j_call: TRBJ2-7
cdr3_length: 15
cdr3_aa: CASSRKQGLSYEQYF
cdr3_nt: TGTGCCAGCAGCCGGAAACAGGGTCTCTCCTACGAGCAGTACTTC

v_call: TRBV19
clone_size: -
d_call: TRBD2
j_call: TRBJ2-1
cdr3_length: 18
cdr3_aa: CASSVLAGGVSSYNEQFF
cdr3_nt: TGTGCCAGTAGCGTACTAGCGGGGGGTGTCAGCTCCTACAATGAGCAGTTCTTC

v_call: TRBV7-3
clone_size: -
d_call: -
j_call: TRBJ1-1
cdr3_length: 14
cdr3_aa: CASSLGGLDTEAFF
cdr3_nt: TGTGCCAGCAGCCTAGGAGGGTTGGACACTGAAGCTTTCTTT

v_call: TRBV4-1
clone_size: -
d_call: -
j_call: TRBJ2-1
cdr3_length: 15
cdr3_aa: CASSLDFTTYNEQFF
cdr3_nt: TGCGCCAGCAGTCTCGACTTTACCACCTACAATGAGCAGTTCTTC

v_call: TRBV7-2
clone_size: -
d_call: TRBD2
j_call: TRBJ2-5
cdr3_length: 18
cdr3_aa: CASSFRLAGGPMRETQYF
cdr3_nt: TGTGCCAGCAGCTTCCGACTAGCGGGAGGGCCGATGCGGGAGACCCAGTACTTC

v_call: TRBV6-6
clone_size: -
d_call: -
j_call: TRBJ1-5
cdr3_length: 12
cdr3_aa: CASSKGDQPQHF
cdr3_nt: TGTGCCAGCAGTAAGGGAGATCAGCCCCAGCATTTT

v_call: TRBV2
clone_size: -
d_call: -
j_call: TRBJ2-2
cdr3_length: 13
cdr3_aa: CASSPDITGELFF
cdr3_nt: TGTGCCAGCAGCCCAGACATCACCGGGGAGCTGTTTTTT

v_call: TRBV30
clone_size: once
d_call: TRBD1
j_call: TRBJ2-3
cdr3_length: 15
cdr3_aa: CAWSEGTGVTDTQYF
cdr3_nt: TGTGCCTGGAGCGAAGGGACAGGGGTCACAGATACGCAGTATTTT

v_call: TRBV11-2
clone_size: -
d_call: -
j_call: TRBJ1-1
cdr3_length: 15
cdr3_aa: CASSLDRSPGTEAFF
cdr3_nt: TGTGCCAGCAGCTTAGACCGGTCACCGGGAACTGAAGCTTTCTTT

v_call: TRBV30
clone_size: -
d_call: TRBD1
j_call: TRBJ1-2
cdr3_length: 13
cdr3_aa: CAWIDRGIYGYTF
cdr3_nt: TGTGCCTGGATAGACAGGGGCATCTATGGCTACACCTTC

v_call: TRBV6-5
clone_size: -
d_call: -
j_call: TRBJ2-7
cdr3_length: 13
cdr3_aa: CASRKTGTYEQYF
cdr3_nt: TGTGCCAGCAGGAAGACAGGCACCTACGAGCAGTACTTC

v_call: TRBV30
clone_size: -
d_call: TRBD1
j_call: TRBJ1-5
cdr3_length: 14
cdr3_aa: CAWSPGQPNQPQHF
cdr3_nt: TGTGCCTGGAGCCCGGGACAGCCCAATCAGCCCCAGCATTTT

v_call: TRBV7-9
clone_size: -
d_call: -
j_call: TRBJ1-2
cdr3_length: 15
cdr3_aa: CASSFPQGLNYGYTF
cdr3_nt: TGTGCCAGCAGCTTTCCCCAGGGACTTAACTATGGCTACACCTTC

v_call: TRBV28
clone_size: -
d_call: -
j_call: TRBJ1-6
cdr3_length: 15
cdr3_aa: CASSFSPGQNSPLHF
cdr3_nt: TGTGCCAGCAGTTTTTCGCCAGGGCAGAATTCACCCCTCCACTTT

v_call: TRBV18
clone_size: -
d_call: -
j_call: TRBJ2-5
cdr3_length: 14
cdr3_aa: CASSPARWSETQYF
cdr3_nt: TGTGCCAGCTCACCGGCTAGATGGTCGGAGACCCAGTACTTC

v_call: TRBV7-3
clone_size: -
d_call: -
j_call: TRBJ1-1
cdr3_length: 12
cdr3_aa: CASGGRGTEAFF
cdr3_nt: TGTGCCAGCGGAGGGAGAGGCACTGAAGCTTTCTTT

v_call: TRBV11-2
clone_size: -
d_call: -
j_call: TRBJ2-3
cdr3_length: 14
cdr3_aa: CASSFYPGTDTQYF
cdr3_nt: TGTGCCAGCAGCTTCTACCCTGGCACAGATACGCAGTATTTT

v_call: TRBV5-5
clone_size: -
d_call: TRBD1
j_call: TRBJ2-5
cdr3_length: 13
cdr3_aa: CASSWDRQETQYF
cdr3_nt: TGTGCCAGCAGCTGGGACAGACAAGAGACCCAGTACTTC

v_call: TRBV7-2
clone_size: -
d_call: -
j_call: TRBJ2-3
cdr3_length: 15
cdr3_aa: CASSLAGARPDTQYF
cdr3_nt: TGTGCCAGCAGCTTAGCGGGGGCCCGGCCAGATACGCAGTATTTT

v_call: TRBV19
clone_size: -
d_call: -
j_call: TRBJ1-1
cdr3_length: 14
cdr3_aa: CASSIGAANTEAFF
cdr3_nt: TGTGCCAGTAGTATTGGGGCAGCGAACACTGAAGCTTTCTTT

v_call: TRBV14
clone_size: -
d_call: TRBD1
j_call: TRBJ1-2
cdr3_length: 15
cdr3_aa: CASSRQTGGNYGYTF
cdr3_nt: TGTGCCAGCAGCCGGCAGACAGGGGGCAACTATGGCTACACCTTC

v_call: TRBV5-1
clone_size: -
d_call: -
j_call: TRBJ1-1
cdr3_length: 14
cdr3_aa: CASSREGGVGEAFF
cdr3_nt: TGCGCCAGCAGCCGTGAGGGTGGGGTCGGGGAAGCTTTCTTT

v_call: TRBV7-2
clone_size: -
d_call: TRBD2
j_call: TRBJ2-1
cdr3_length: 17
cdr3_aa: CASSLAGSGGTYNEQFF
cdr3_nt: TGTGCCAGCAGCTTAGCGGGAAGCGGGGGGACTTACAATGAGCAGTTCTTC

v_call: TRBV30
clone_size: -
d_call: TRBD2
j_call: TRBJ2-3
cdr3_length: 16
cdr3_aa: CAWSRRLAGDTDTQYF
cdr3_nt: TGTGCCTGGAGTCGCCGACTAGCGGGAGACACAGATACGCAGTATTTT

v_call: TRBV30
clone_size: -
d_call: -
j_call: TRBJ2-7
cdr3_length: 14
cdr3_aa: CAWDKVSRSYEQYF
cdr3_nt: TGTGCCTGGGACAAGGTGAGTAGATCCTACGAGCAGTACTTC

v_call: TRBV7-2
clone_size: -
d_call: -
j_call: TRBJ2-2
cdr3_length: 14
cdr3_aa: CASSPTENTGELFF
cdr3_nt: TGTGCCAGCAGCCCCACAGAGAACACCGGGGAGCTGTTTTTT

v_call: TRBV5-5
clone_size: -
d_call: TRBD1
j_call: TRBJ1-2
cdr3_length: 16
cdr3_aa: CASSTRLDRVNYGYTF
cdr3_nt: TGTGCCAGCAGCACAAGACTGGACAGGGTCAACTATGGCTACACCTTC

v_call: TRBV10-3
clone_size: -
d_call: TRBD1
j_call: TRBJ1-1
cdr3_length: 15
cdr3_aa: CAIRGLTGMNTEAFF
cdr3_nt: TGTGCCATCAGGGGCTTGACAGGGATGAACACTGAAGCTTTCTTT

v_call: TRBV29-1
clone_size: -
d_call: TRBD1
j_call: TRBJ1-3
cdr3_length: 14
cdr3_aa: CSAKTGLTGNTIYF
cdr3_nt: TGCAGCGCCAAGACAGGGCTGACTGGAAACACCATATATTTT

v_call: TRBV2
clone_size: once
d_call: TRBD1
j_call: TRBJ2-2
cdr3_length: 14
cdr3_aa: CASSAGQGTGELFF
cdr3_nt: TGTGCCAGCAGTGCGGGACAGGGGACCGGGGAGCTGTTTTTT

v_call: TRBV4-3
clone_size: -
d_call: -
j_call: TRBJ2-7
cdr3_length: 13
cdr3_aa: CASSQGLSYEQYF
cdr3_nt: TGCGCCAGCAGCCAAGGTCTATCCTACGAGCAGTACTTC

v_call: TRBV6-1
clone_size: -
d_call: -
j_call: TRBJ2-7
cdr3_length: 15
cdr3_aa: CASSPAFELSHEQYF
cdr3_nt: TGTGCCAGCAGTCCCGCCTTTGAGCTCTCCCACGAGCAGTACTTC

v_call: TRBV19
clone_size: -
d_call: -
j_call: TRBJ1-1
cdr3_length: 11
cdr3_aa: CASNRNTEAFF
cdr3_nt: TGTGCCAGCAACAGGAACACTGAAGCTTTCTTT

v_call: TRBV5-1
clone_size: -
d_call: TRBD1
j_call: TRBJ2-7
cdr3_length: 14
cdr3_aa: CASSPSTGAYEQYF
cdr3_nt: TGCGCCAGCAGCCCCTCGACAGGGGCCTACGAGCAGTACTTC

v_call: TRBV5-1
clone_size: -
d_call: TRBD2
j_call: TRBJ2-1
cdr3_length: 15
cdr3_aa: CASSFLAGGSNEQFF
cdr3_nt: TGCGCCAGCAGCTTTTTAGCGGGAGGGAGTAATGAGCAGTTCTTC

v_call: TRBV5-4
clone_size: -
d_call: TRBD1
j_call: TRBJ2-3
cdr3_length: 15
cdr3_aa: CASSLDREQGDTQYF
cdr3_nt: TGTGCCAGCAGTCTGGACAGGGAACAGGGAGATACGCAGTATTTT

v_call: TRBV4-3
clone_size: -
d_call: -
j_call: TRBJ1-2
cdr3_length: 15
cdr3_aa: CASSQAVGGNYGYTF
cdr3_nt: TGCGCCAGCAGCCAAGCAGTCGGCGGTAACTATGGCTACACCTTC

v_call: TRBV15
clone_size: -
d_call: -
j_call: TRBJ2-7
cdr3_length: 12
cdr3_aa: CATSRRLDEQYF
cdr3_nt: TGTGCCACCAGCCGTAGACTAGACGAGCAGTACTTC

v_call: TRBV1
clone_size: -
d_call: -
j_call: TRBJ2-7
cdr3_length: 17
cdr3_aa: CTSSQGHPSRSSYEQYF
cdr3_nt: TGCACCAGCAGCCAAGGGCACCCCTCAAGGAGCTCCTACGAGCAGTACTTC

v_call: TRBV19
clone_size: -
d_call: TRBD2
j_call: TRBJ2-5
cdr3_length: 15
cdr3_aa: CASRPSGGVSETQYF
cdr3_nt: TGTGCCAGTCGGCCTAGCGGGGGGGTATCGGAGACCCAGTACTTC

v_call: TRBV2
clone_size: -
d_call: -
j_call: TRBJ2-1
cdr3_length: 15
cdr3_aa: CASSEGLVLHNEQFF
cdr3_nt: TGTGCCAGCAGTGAGGGGCTAGTGCTTCACAATGAGCAGTTCTTC